These 9 T cell receptor beta chains originate from one sample sequenced in a study of blood T cell repertoires in COVID-19. The method was immunoSEQ multiplex PCR; TCRdb's version includes in-frame clones alone and lacks a portion of them. This sample carries just over 3,000 clones, around 93% of them seen once, and the ten largest clones take roughly 1.6%. Specimen: peripheral blood. Every receptor here comes from a human donor in a cohort sampled during active COVID-19.

The V and J genes are TRBV5-6 and TRBJ2-3; 8 bases match TRBD1. The CDR3 covers 16 residues. Trimming removed 1 base from V and 9 bases from J; junction bases left unmatched: 13. Germline V gives CDR1 SGHDT, CDR2 YYEEEE. CDR3 loop: CASSLSNRGQVQTQYF. The CDR3 DNA sequence: TGTGCCAGCAGCTTGTCTAATAGGGGACAGGTACAAACGCAGTATTTT.

The genes are TRBV7-9 and TRBJ2-7; D uncertain. From germline, CDR1 is SEHNR and CDR2 FQNEAQ (reference sequence). Trimming took off 3 bases at V and 4 bases at J, with 13 bases between the two ends. This CDR3 has 14 amino acids. The CDR3 protein is CASSLAPWPYEQYF. The CDR3 region has the DNA TGTGCCAGCAGCTTGGCCCCCTGGCCTTACGAGCAGTACTTC.

This rearrangement joins TRBV28 to TRBJ1-5; no definite D call. V was cut by 3 bases and J by 0 bases, with 18 bases left in between. Germline assignment: CDR1 MDHEN and CDR2 SYDVKM. The CDR3 has 18 amino acids. The CDR3 sequence is CASSFLLGDLNSNQPQHF. As DNA, the CDR3 is TGTGCCAGCAGTTTTCTTTTGGGCGACCTCAATAGCAATCAGCCCCAGCATTTT.

The chain combines TRBV3-1 (or the pseudogene TRBV3-2) with TRBJ2-3, with 8 bases fitting TRBD2. CDR1 is LGHDT and CDR2 is YNNKEL in the germline V gene (reference sequence). The V and J ends lost 10 bases and 4 bases, in that order; junction bases with no gene match: 10. The CDR3 runs to 14 residues. For the CDR3, the DNA is TGTGCCACCTCAACGGGGGGGCAGGCAGATACGCAGTATTTT. Translation gives CATSTGGQADTQYF.

The genes are TRBV3-1 (or the pseudogene TRBV3-2) and TRBJ1-4; 8 nucleotides match TRBD1. The germline gives CDR1 LGHDT, CDR2 YNNKEL (reference sequence). V was pared by 0 bases and J by 8 bases, with 5 bases of the junction left unmatched. The CDR3 has 15 amino acids. The CDR3 loop reads CASSQDSGTGEKLFF. DNA for the CDR3: TGTGCCAGCAGCCAAGATTCGGGGACAGGCGAAAAACTGTTTTTT.

This clone was detected once. This chain uses TRBV5-4 with TRBJ2-1; 15 bases agree with TRBD2. The CDR3 loop spans 17 amino acids. The germline gives CDR1 SGHNT, CDR2 YYREEE (reference sequence). V dropped 5 bases and J dropped 3; count of bases not matched to a gene: 6. CDR3 sequence: CASSTGLAGGGYNEQFF. Written as DNA, the CDR3 is TGTGCCAGCAGTACGGGACTAGCGGGAGGAGGCTACAATGAGCAGTTCTTC.

V gene TRBV7-8 combines with J gene TRBJ2-2, with 7 bases lining up with TRBD1. The CDR3 is made up of 14 amino acids. J gave up 7 bases and V 6 bases, and 8 bases lay outside the gene matches. Germline lookup yields CDR1 SGHVS and CDR2 FQNEAQ. CDR3 coding DNA: TGTGCCAGCAGGGGGACAGTAGGCATCGGGGAGCTGTTTTTT. Its protein product is CASRGTVGIGELFF.

The chain uses TRBV7-9 and TRBJ2-3; 12 bases are shared with TRBD2. CDR1 SEHNR and CDR2 FQNEAQ come from the germline V gene (reference sequence). With V trimmed by 6 bases and J by 4 bases, 11 bases remained unmatched. This CDR3 is 17 amino acids long. CDR3 DNA: TGTGCCAGCAGTCATCGACTAGCGGGAGACGGAGCAGATACGCAGTATTTT. Protein sequence: CASSHRLAGDGADTQYF. The full variable domain, its missing parts supplied by reference TRBV7-9 and TRBJ2-3, is DTGVSQNPRHKITKRGQNVTFRCDPISEHNRLYWYRQTLGQGPEFLTYFQNEAQLEKSRLLSDRFSAERPKGSFSTLEIQRTEQGDSAMYLCASSHRLAGDGADTQYFGPGTRLTVL.

The chain carries TRBV18 and TRBJ1-2, with TRBD1 matching 7 bases. Trimming removed 1 base from V and 3 bases from J; junction bases left unmatched: 2. CDR1 and CDR2 (germline): KGHSH, LQKENI. The CDR3 loop spans 14 amino acids. CDR3 loop: CASSPLDRDYGYTF. The CDR3 DNA reads as TGTGCCAGCTCACCACTTGACAGGGACTATGGCTACACCTTC. The whole variable domain, remainder taken from reference TRBV18 and TRBJ1-2, is NAGVMQNPRHLVRRRGQEARLRCSPMKGHSHVYWYRQLPEEGLKFMVYLQKENIIDESGMPKERFSAEFPKEGPSILRIQQVVRGDSAAYFCASSPLDRDYGYTFGSGTRLTVV.